This T cell receptor (beta chain) was identified during a study of shared clonotypes between healthy human individuals. Overall study findings and caveats: How much donors shared clonotypes was expected to be affected by sequencing depth.

Per germline, CDR1 SGHDT and CDR2 YYEEEE. This CDR3 is 15 amino acids long. The junction had 8 bases not matched to a gene; V was cut back by 4 bases and J by 6 bases. Comment on this clone: Its antigen is unidentified.

Naive-designated CD8 cells lacked CD45RO, were positively enriched for CCR7, and omitted terminally differentiated effector memory CD45RA+ cells. The method was immunoSEQ multiplex PCR; TCRdb's version includes in-frame clones alone and lacks a portion of them. This sample yields around 700,000 clones, of which about 91% are seen a single time; approximately 22% belongs to the top ten. The sequenced sample consisted of naive CD8+ T cells sorted from blood. The V and J genes are TRBV5-6 and TRBJ2-1; TRBD2 matches at 9 bases. The TCR originated in a man younger than 45 in good health. The CDR3 reads CASSRDRGRANEQFF. CDR3 in DNA: TGTGCCAGCAGCCGCGATCGCGGGAGGGCCAATGAGCAGTTCTTC.